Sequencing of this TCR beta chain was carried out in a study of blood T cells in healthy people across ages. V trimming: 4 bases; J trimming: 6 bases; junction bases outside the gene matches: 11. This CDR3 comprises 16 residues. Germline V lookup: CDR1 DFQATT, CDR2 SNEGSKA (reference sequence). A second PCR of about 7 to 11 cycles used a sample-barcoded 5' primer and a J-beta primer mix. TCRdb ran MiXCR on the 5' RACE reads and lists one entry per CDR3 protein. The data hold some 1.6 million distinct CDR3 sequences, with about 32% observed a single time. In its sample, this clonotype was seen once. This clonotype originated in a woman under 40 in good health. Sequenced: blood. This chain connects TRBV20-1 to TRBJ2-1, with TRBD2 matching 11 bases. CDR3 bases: TGCAGTGCTACCGACTTACTAGCGGGGGTTGGCAATGAGCAGTTCTTC. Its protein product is CSATDLLAGVGNEQFF.